The 16 T cell receptor beta chains below were found in one sample sequenced in a study of blood T cell repertoires in COVID-19. This table comes from immunoSEQ multiplex PCR, and its TCRdb copy is limited to in-frame clones, with some not included. The sample has around 190,000 clones, roughly 90% seen once. Sequences were obtained from peripheral blood. The receptors stem from a man aged 70 or older with active or convalescent COVID-19.

This chain links TRBV7-2 with TRBJ2-1, with a possible D match to TRBD1 (6 bases). The V gene lost 5 bases and the J gene lost 4 bases, with 12 bases spanning the gap. Germline assignment: CDR1 SGHTA and CDR2 FQGNSA. The CDR3 is 14 residues long. The DNA for the CDR3 is TGTGCCAGCAGCCCCCGGGACATTTACAATGAGCAGTTCTTC. It yields the protein CASSPRDIYNEQFF.

This rearrangement joins TRBV7-3 to TRBJ2-1; TRBD2 aligns across 11 bases. The CDR3 loop spans 15 amino acids. After removal of 5 bases from V and 10 bases from J, the junction contained 10 bases not matched to a gene. Germline-derived CDR1 and CDR2 are SGHTA and FQGTGA. CDR3 DNA sequence: TGTGCCAGCAGCCGCCAGCTAGCGGGAGGTTCGGAGCAGTTCTTC. This sequence encodes CASSRQLAGGSEQFF. Supplemented by reference TRBV7-3 and TRBJ2-1, the full variable domain reads GAGVSQTPSNKVTEKGKYVELRCDPISGHTALYWYRQSLGQGPEFLIYFQGTGAADDSGLPNDRFFAVRPEGSVSTLKIQRTERGDSAVYLCASSRQLAGGSEQFFGPGTRLTVL.

This clone was recorded only once. The chain carries TRBV30 and TRBJ1-5, with D hard to call. Trimming stripped 2 bases from V and 9 bases from J, with 5 bases between. This CDR3 is 10 amino acids long. Germline V CDR1 and CDR2: GTSNPN, SVGIG (reference sequence). In nucleotides, the CDR3 is TGTGCCTGGAGTCGGTGGCCCCAGCATTTT. Its protein is CAWSRWPQHF.

This clone has at least ten counts. At the DNA level, this CDR3 is encoded by other sequences in the same sample as well. This rearrangement joins TRBV27 to TRBJ2-7, with TRBD2 matching over 8 bases. Germline loops: CDR1 MNHEY, CDR2 SMNVEV (reference sequence). Trimming removed 2 bases from V and 4 bases from J; junction bases left unmatched: 4. This CDR3 region has 14 residues. CDR3 sequence (DNA): TGTGCCAGCAGTTTACGGGAGGGCCCATACGAGCAGTACTTC. This encodes CASSLREGPYEQYF.

The rearrangement uses TRBV7-6 and TRBJ2-7; a weak D match, TRBD1 (6 bases). The CDR3 is 15 residues long. The germline CDR1 and CDR2 sequences are SGHVS and FNYEAQ. Trimming took 7 bases from V and 5 from J, leaving 21 bases between them. CDR3 amino acids: CASTSGAGFGNEQYF. For the CDR3, the DNA is TGTGCCAGCACCTCAGGGGCCGGGTTCGGGAACGAGCAGTACTTC.

The rearrangement uses TRBV28 and TRBJ2-7; 9 bases agree with TRBD1. The trim removed 5 bases at V and 5 bases at J, leaving 13 bases unmatched. The CDR3 loop spans 16 amino acids. The V gene's germline CDR1 is MDHEN and CDR2 SYDVKM. Here the CDR3 reads CASSPLGQGQFHEQYF. The CDR3, as DNA: TGTGCCAGCAGTCCGCTCGGACAGGGGCAGTTCCACGAGCAGTACTTC.

The chain employs TRBV3-1 (or the pseudogene TRBV3-2) and TRBJ2-5; the D gene is possibly TRBD1 (5 bases). Germline loops: CDR1 LGHDT, CDR2 YNNKEL (reference sequence). With 3 bases removed from V and 1 base from J, the gap between germline ends came to 9 bases. CDR3 size: 14 residues. CDR3 amino acids: CASSHDSIQETQYF. The CDR3 DNA is TGTGCCAGCAGCCACGACAGTATCCAAGAGACCCAGTACTTC.

This rearrangement joins TRBV2 to TRBJ2-3; D is perhaps TRBD2 (6 bases). Trimming pared 8 bases from V and 0 bases from J, leaving 12 bases between. The CDR3 is made up of 14 amino acids. Looked up from germline, CDR1 is SNHLY and CDR2 is FYNNEI. The CDR3 loop reads CASGAGTSTDTQYF. CDR3 nucleotide sequence: TGTGCCAGCGGGGCAGGGACTAGCACAGATACGCAGTATTTT.

V and J are TRBV30 and TRBJ1-5; tentative D call: TRBD1 (6 bases). The germline V gene encodes CDR1 GTSNPN and CDR2 SVGIG (reference sequence). The germline V and J ends were trimmed by 1 base and 5 bases, with 12 bases remaining between them. This CDR3 has 14 amino acids. The CDR3 here is CAWSGTAYDQPQHF. CDR3 in DNA: TGTGCCTGGAGTGGGACAGCCTACGATCAGCCCCAGCATTTT. The full variable domain, rest sourced from reference TRBV30 and TRBJ1-5, is SQTIHQWPATLVQPVGSPLSLECTVEGTSNPNLYWYRQAAGRGLQLLFYSVGIGQISSEVPQNLSASRPQDRQFILSSKKLLLSDSGFYLCAWSGTAYDQPQHFGDGTRLSIL.

This sequence joins TRBV9 and TRBJ1-3; D is undetermined. The CDR3 is 15 amino acids. Germline CDR1 reads SGDLS; CDR2 reads YYNGEE. The ends were cut back, 3 bases at V and 0 bases at J, with 10 bases in the middle. In DNA form, the CDR3 reads TGTGCCAGCAGCGCAGTCCCTAGCTCTGGAAACACCATATATTTT. Protein: CASSAVPSSGNTIYF.

The chain uses TRBV5-5 and TRBJ1-5, with TRBD1 identical over 7 bases. CDR1 SGHKS and CDR2 YYEKEE come from the germline V gene (reference sequence). The CDR3 has 16 residues. V shed 0 bases, J shed 6 bases, and the junction held 9 bases outside the gene matches. The CDR3 DNA sequence: TGTGCCAGCAGCTTGGGCCAACAGGGGCCGGGTCAGCCCCAGCATTTT. Protein sequence: CASSLGQQGPGQPQHF.

This chain links TRBV2 with TRBJ1-1; TRBD1 is a possible D gene (5 bases). Per germline, CDR1 SNHLY and CDR2 FYNNEI. The CDR3 totals 13 residues. Trimming pared 4 bases from V and 4 bases from J, leaving 10 bases between. CDR3 nucleotide sequence: TGTGCCAGCAGTGTCCAGGGAACCACTGAAGCTTTCTTT. Residues: CASSVQGTTEAFF.

The rearrangement uses TRBV5-1 and TRBJ2-2; TRBD1 aligns across 9 bases. Losses at the gene ends were 5 bases for V and 6 bases for J; bases not matched to a gene: 8. The CDR3 is 15 amino acids. Germline lookup yields CDR1 SGHRS and CDR2 YFSETQ. The CDR3 reads CASSATGGVAGELFF. DNA for the CDR3: TGCGCCAGCAGTGCAACAGGGGGCGTTGCCGGGGAGCTGTTTTTT.

The genes are TRBV19 and TRBJ2-2; no definite D call. V was pared by 5 bases and J by 2 bases, with 9 bases between. CDR3 length: 14 amino acids. Germline assignment: CDR1 LNHDA and CDR2 SQIVND (reference sequence). The CDR3 region has the DNA TGTGCCAGTAGTCTGACTGGAAACACCGGGGAGCTGTTTTTT. This codes for CASSLTGNTGELFF.

The V call is TRBV15, the J call TRBJ1-5; 7 nucleotides line up with TRBD1. CDR1 and CDR2 from the germline V gene are LNHNV and YYDKDF (reference sequence). With V trimmed by 2 bases and J by 3 bases, 7 bases remained unmatched. This CDR3 spans 16 amino acids. CDR3 region: CATSRLRTGNNQPQHF. CDR3 nucleotide sequence: TGTGCCACCAGCAGACTCAGGACAGGTAACAATCAGCCCCAGCATTTT.

The rearrangement uses TRBV19 and TRBJ2-7, with no clear D. There are 13 residues in the CDR3. Germline V gene sequence: CDR1 LNHDA, CDR2 SQIVND (reference sequence). Trimming pared 6 bases from V and 3 bases from J, leaving 12 bases between. CDR3 coding DNA: TGTGCCAGTAGCCCCCGGGTTTTCTACGAGCAGTACTTC. This codes for CASSPRVFYEQYF. The full variable domain, its missing parts supplied by reference TRBV19 and TRBJ2-7, is DGGITQSPKYLFRKEGQNVTLSCEQNLNHDAMYWYRQDPGQGLRLIYYSQIVNDFQKGDIAEGYSVSREKKESFPLTVTSAQKNPTAFYLCASSPRVFYEQYFGPGTRLTVT.